The rows below give T cell receptor beta chains drawn from one sample of a study of blood T cell repertoires in COVID-19. Produced via immunoSEQ multiplex PCR; TCRdb's table is partial and in-frame only. The sample records 300,000 to 350,000 clones, roughly 88% being singletons. The sequenced sample consisted of PBMCs or T cells enriched from blood (not recorded which). All receptors come from a man between 25 and 39 years old who had recovered from COVID-19. The CDR3 runs from the conserved cysteine through the conserved F or W. Fields, in order: clone size, J gene, D gene, V gene, CDR3 DNA, CDR3 protein. D genes are given only for firm matches. Expanded clones are given a class, and other clones once, few, many or no size at all.

-	TRBJ1-2	-	TRBV7-2	TGTGCCAGCAGCTTGAGCCTAAACAGCTACTATGGCTACACCTTC	CASSLSLNSYYGYTF
-	TRBJ2-1	TRBD1	TRBV5-1	TGCGCCAGCAGCTCGGGACAGGGCGTGAACAATGAGCAGTTCTTC	CASSSGQGVNNEQFF
-	TRBJ2-7	-	TRBV10-2	TGCGCCAGCAGCAGGGCCTACGAGCAGTACTTC	CASSRAYEQYF
-	TRBJ1-5	-	TRBV19	TGTGCCAGTAGTATAGTCGGGGGTGGCCAGCCCCAGCATTTT	CASSIVGGGQPQHF
-	TRBJ2-1	-	TRBV5-3	TGTGCCAGAAGCCCCGGGAATCACAATGAGCAGTTCTTC	CARSPGNHNEQFF
-	TRBJ2-1	-	TRBV12-3/TRBV12-4	TGTGCCAGCATCGAGGACTCCTACAATGAGCAGTTCTTC	CASIEDSYNEQFF
-	TRBJ2-5	TRBD1	TRBV9	TGTGCCAGCAGCCCCTGGACAGGCCCAGAGACCCAGTACTTC	CASSPWTGPETQYF
-	TRBJ2-6	-	TRBV18	TGTGCCAGCTCACGGGGACAAATAGGAAACTCTGGGGCCAACGTCCTGACTTTC	CASSRGQIGNSGANVLTF
-	TRBJ1-1	TRBD1	TRBV9	TGTGCCAGCAGCGCTCACCGGGACAGGCCGGCAGATGCTTTCTTT	CASSAHRDRPADAFF
-	TRBJ2-1	-	TRBV6-1	TGTGCCAGCAGTGAAACCTCGGGGGGCCCCTACAATGAGCAGTTCTTC	CASSETSGGPYNEQFF
-	TRBJ1-5	-	TRBV28	TGTGCCAGCCGGAGCTTTACCAGGGTTTATAGCAATCAGCCCCAGCATTTT	CASRSFTRVYSNQPQHF
-	TRBJ1-4	-	TRBV18	TGTGCCAGCTCACCCCAGGGTTTAACTAATGAAAAACTGTTTTTT	CASSPQGLTNEKLFF
-	TRBJ1-2	TRBD1	TRBV4-1	TGCGCCAGCAGCCAACTAGGGACAGGGGGAACTTTTAGTGGCTACACCTTC	CASSQLGTGGTFSGYTF
few	TRBJ2-5	-	TRBV21-1	TGTGCCAGCAGCAAAGTGACAACCGAGACCCAGTACTTC	CASSKVTTETQYF
-	TRBJ2-5	TRBD1	TRBV4-1	TGCGCCAGCAGCCAAGAGGACAGGGGTTACCAAGAGACCCAGTACTTC	CASSQEDRGYQETQYF
once	TRBJ2-3	-	TRBV18	TGTGCCAGCTCACCCAGGGAATTTTACACAGATACGCAGTATTTT	CASSPREFYTDTQYF
-	TRBJ2-1	TRBD1	TRBV24-1	TGTGCCACCAGTGAAACTGGGACAGACAATGAGCAGTTCTTC	CATSETGTDNEQFF
-	TRBJ1-1	-	TRBV10-3	TGTGCCATCAGTGAGACTAGGGCGGCGGAGTGGGCTTTCTTT	CAISETRAAEWAFF
few	TRBJ1-1	TRBD1	TRBV30	TGTGCCTGGTGGGGGGACAGTCGGAACACTGAAGCTTTCTTT	CAWWGDSRNTEAFF
-	TRBJ1-2	TRBD1	TRBV7-2	TGTGCCAGCAGTAACACCCGAACCGGGACAGGGAATGGCTACACCTTC	CASSNTRTGTGNGYTF
-	TRBJ1-1	TRBD1	TRBV9	TGTGCCAGCAGCGCTACCACAGGGGGCACTGAAGCTTTCTTT	CASSATTGGTEAFF
-	TRBJ1-2	-	TRBV7-9	TGTGCCAGCAGCTCCGACACAATATATGGCTACACCTTC	CASSSDTIYGYTF